This T cell receptor beta chain is drawn from a study of identical twins. Study observations and caveats: It was cross-sectional statistical analysis, not following the same donors, that the conclusions relied on. Abundant cord blood beta clonotypes carried fewer insertions; memory repertoires showed none. Researchers reported weaker excess twin sharing in beta out-of-frame sequences.

Each CDR3 protein gets one entry after TCRdb re-called the 5' RACE reads with MiXCR. The sample contains 200,000 to 250,000 distinct CDR3 sequences, about 12% of which appear only once. This clonotype was seen only a few times. No antigen is known for it. Trimming cost V 0 bases and J 3 bases, with 8 bases left between them. Looked up from germline, CDR1 is LGHNA and CDR2 is YSLEER. This CDR3 spans 15 amino acids. These records were also assigned to another study, of yellow fever vaccine responses in identical twins.

The rearrangement uses TRBV4-3 and TRBJ2-2; D is unresolved. The sequence was obtained from a woman aged 18 to 35 in good health. Sequencing was carried out using memory (CD45RO+) T cells sorted from blood. DNA for the CDR3: TGCGCCAGCAGCCAAGATTCTCCGGACACCGGGGAGCTGTTTTTT. Its protein is CASSQDSPDTGELFF.